The following is a T cell receptor (beta chain) sequence with its context. What it recognizes is unknown. These data come from a study of T cell responses to AZD1222 COVID-19 vaccine. The wider study: Timing groups of about 4 and about 12 weeks for second doses were pooled. The study, taken as a whole, reports: Repertoires were sampled only after the peak T cell response. Spike-spanning, vaccine-associated CD4 TCRs were dominant at 160-218 and 743-854.

The V gene lost 4 bases and the J gene lost 0 bases, with 6 bases spanning the gap. This CDR3 contains 12 residues. Germline V gene sequence: CDR1 SQVTM, CDR2 ANQGSEA. The table came from immunoSEQ multiplex PCR; TCRdb's copy has only in-frame clones and leaves some out. The sample holds 120,000 or so clones; around 90% are singletons and the top ten take 2.5% to 3.5%. J is TRBJ1-1 and V is TRBV29-1; D gene unclear. This TCR was recovered from an adult in good health. This specimen was peripheral blood, taken on day 0 of AZD1222 vaccination. The CDR3 DNA sequence: TGCAGCGTTGCGATGGTGAACACTGAAGCTTTCTTT. Translated, it gives CSVAMVNTEAFF.